The 26 T cell receptor beta chains presented below share a single source sample, sequenced in a study of T cell responses to AZD1222 COVID-19 vaccine. The assay was immunoSEQ multiplex PCR, and TCRdb's table has in-frame clones only and misses some. This sample yields 150,000 to 200,000 clones, of which 80% to 90% are seen a single time; 3.5% to 4.5% belongs to the top ten. This specimen consisted of peripheral blood, obtained 28 days after the second dose of the MenACWY control vaccine. Receptors originate from an adult who received the MenACWY meningococcal vaccine as a control.

This sequence joins TRBV7-2 and TRBJ2-1; D is ambiguous. From germline, CDR1 is SGHTA and CDR2 FQGNSA. The CDR3 length is 14 residues. V was pared by 1 base and J by 8 bases, with 12 bases between. This chain's CDR3 is CASSLVRIVDEQFF. For the CDR3, the DNA is TGTGCCAGCAGCTTAGTAAGGATTGTCGATGAGCAGTTCTTC. Drawing the rest from reference TRBV7-2 and TRBJ2-1, the complete variable domain is GAGVSQSPSNKVTEKGKDVELRCDPISGHTALYWYRQSLGQGLEFLIYFQGNSAPDKSGLPSDRFSAERTGGSVSTLTIQRTQQEDSAVYLCASSLVRIVDEQFFGPGTRLTVL.

A single count supports this clone. The rearrangement uses TRBV4-1 and TRBJ2-7; 7 nucleotides agree with TRBD2. The V gene's germline CDR1 is MGHRA and CDR2 YSYEKL. The V gene end was trimmed by 0 bases and the J gene end by 4 bases; junction bases not matched to a gene: 12. The CDR3 loop spans 17 amino acids. In nucleotides, the CDR3 is TGCGCCAGCAGCCAAGATCATACGGGAGGTCCCTTTTACGAGCAGTACTTC. It is translated as CASSQDHTGGPFYEQYF.

In this sample, this clone turned up a few times. V is TRBV27 and J is TRBJ2-7, with D perhaps matching TRBD1 or TRBD2 (6 bases each). The germline V and J ends were trimmed by 6 bases and 3 bases, with 15 bases remaining between them. The V gene's germline CDR1 is MNHEY and CDR2 SMNVEV (reference sequence). This CDR3 contains 14 residues. CDR3 sequence: CASRSSRGLYEQYF. The CDR3 region has the DNA TGTGCCAGCAGATCAAGCAGGGGACTCTACGAGCAGTACTTC.

The gene calls are TRBV7-9 and TRBJ2-2; 7 bases are shared with TRBD1. V lost 6 bases, J lost 6 bases, and 1 base stayed unmatched. The CDR3 is 12 amino acids. Germline assignment: CDR1 SEHNR and CDR2 FQNEAQ (reference sequence). CDR3 DNA sequence: TGTGCCAGCAGAGGGGGCCCCGGGGAGCTGTTTTTT. Protein: CASRGGPGELFF.

The chain recombines TRBV15 with TRBJ2-7; D is ambiguous. Germline V gene data show CDR1 as LNHNV and CDR2 as YYDKDF (reference sequence). V lost 1 base and J 4 bases, leaving 11 bases between the germline ends. The CDR3 has 14 amino acids. Here the CDR3 reads CATSRGKESYEQYF. In DNA, the CDR3 is TGTGCCACCAGCAGAGGTAAAGAGAGTTACGAGCAGTACTTC.

The chain carries TRBV7-9 and TRBJ2-7; the D gene is possibly TRBD1 (5 bases). The CDR3 runs to 13 residues. Germline V gene lookup returns CDR1 SEHNR and CDR2 FQNEAQ (reference sequence). The V and J ends lost 2 bases and 4 bases respectively, with 9 bases between them. Written as DNA, the CDR3 is TGTGCCAGCAGCTTAACAGGTGCTTACGAGCAGTACTTC. Translated, it gives CASSLTGAYEQYF.

This clone came up once. The chain uses TRBV24-1 and TRBJ1-1, with D hard to call. The ends were cut back, 10 bases at V and 3 bases at J, with 11 bases in the middle. There are 12 residues in the CDR3. CDR1 is KGHDR, CDR2 SFDVKD, per germline. DNA for the CDR3: TGTGCCACAAAGGGTGGAGACACTGAAGCTTTCTTT. As protein: CATKGGDTEAFF.

This sequence joins TRBV6-2 or TRBV6-3 and TRBJ2-6; D unclear. CDR1 and CDR2 (germline): MNHEY, SVGEGT. Trimming stripped 0 bases from V and 0 bases from J, with 12 bases between. This CDR3 has 18 amino acids. In DNA, the CDR3 is TGTGCCAGCAGTTACTCGATAGGGTTGAGCTCTGGGGCCAACGTCCTGACTTTC. Amino acid sequence: CASSYSIGLSSGANVLTF.

The V call is TRBV27, the J call TRBJ2-2; no definite D call. Trimming removed 3 bases from V and 3 bases from J, with 8 bases in between. The CDR3 covers 14 residues. The germline CDR1 and CDR2 sequences are MNHEY and SMNVEV (reference sequence). This chain's CDR3 is CASSFRRDTGELFF. Here the CDR3 DNA reads TGTGCCAGCAGTTTTCGTCGGGACACCGGGGAGCTGTTTTTT.

This chain uses TRBV11-2 with TRBJ1-2; unclear D gene. The CDR3 length is 14 residues. The germline V gene has CDR1 SGHAT and CDR2 FQNNGV. V was pared by 5 bases and J by 3 bases, with 13 bases between. DNA for the CDR3: TGTGCCAGCAGCCCAGCGGGTGGGTACTATGGCTACACCTTC. Translation gives CASSPAGGYYGYTF. Variable domain in full (rest from reference TRBV11-2 and TRBJ1-2): EAGVAQSPRYKIIEKRQSVAFWCNPISGHATLYWYQQILGQGPKLLIQFQNNGVVDDSQLPKDRFSAERLKGVDSTLKIQPAKLEDSAVYLCASSPAGGYYGYTFGSGTRLTVV.

The chain is built from TRBV5-1 and TRBJ2-3; 8 positions agree with TRBD1. J gave up 6 bases and V 0 bases, and 6 bases lay outside the gene matches. This CDR3 has 15 amino acids. In germline, CDR1 is SGHRS, CDR2 YFSETQ. CDR3 sequence (DNA): TGCGCCAGCAGCTTGGGACAGGGGACTGGCGATACGCAGTATTTT. It yields the protein CASSLGQGTGDTQYF.

The chain has TRBV19 and TRBJ2-3; the D is unclear. V was shortened by 4 bases and J by 5 bases, with 10 bases between the two germline ends. This CDR3 contains 13 residues. Germline V gene data show CDR1 as LNHDA and CDR2 as SQIVND (reference sequence). In nucleotides, the CDR3 is TGTGCCAGTAGTAATAACGGGTTAGATACGCAGTATTTT. Translated: CASSNNGLDTQYF.

The chain couples TRBV6-4 to TRBJ2-5; the D gene could be TRBD1 or TRBD2 (6 bases each). The CDR3 contains 13 residues. The germline V gene encodes CDR1 MRHNA and CDR2 SNTAGT. The ends were cut back, 6 bases at V and 4 bases at J, with 12 bases in the middle. The DNA of the CDR3 is TGTGCCAGCAGCCGACTAGGGGGAGAGACCCAGTACTTC. This translates into CASSRLGGETQYF.

The chain employs TRBV3-1 (or the pseudogene TRBV3-2) and TRBJ2-1, with D possibly being TRBD1 (6 bases). CDR3 length equals 16 residues. Trimming removed 4 bases at V and 2 bases at J, with 15 bases between. Germline V gives CDR1 LGHDT, CDR2 YNNKEL (reference sequence). DNA of the CDR3: TGTGCCAGCAGCCGTCGAACAGGGACCACCTACAATGAGCAGTTCTTC. Its translation is CASSRRTGTTYNEQFF.

The rearrangement joins TRBV15 to TRBJ2-1; 14 bases map to TRBD2. CDR1 is LNHNV, CDR2 YYDKDF, per germline (reference sequence). Trimming removed 0 bases from V and 7 bases from J; junction bases left unmatched: 11. The CDR3 consists of 19 residues. CDR3 DNA sequence: TGTGCCACCAGCAGAGATAGACTAGCGGGAGGGCCCACTGGAAATGAGCAGTTCTTC. The encoded protein is CATSRDRLAGGPTGNEQFF.

The chain combines TRBV6-5 with TRBJ1-2; unclear D gene. Germline V gives CDR1 MNHEY, CDR2 SVGAGI. This CDR3 contains 13 residues. The V end lost 2 bases, the J end lost 5 bases, and 9 bases lay between the germline ends. The CDR3 DNA sequence: TGTGCCAGCAGTTACGATGGAGGGTATGGCTACACCTTC. The encoded protein is CASSYDGGYGYTF.

The chain carries TRBV12-3 or TRBV12-4 and TRBJ1-2; 8 bases line up with TRBD1. V was clipped by 6 bases and J by 3 bases; unmatched bases: 3. CDR3 length equals 13 residues. CDR3 DNA sequence: TGTGCCAGCAGCCCGACAGGGGACTATGGCTACACCTTC. Translation: CASSPTGDYGYTF.

The chain is built from TRBV7-8 and TRBJ1-2; 7 nucleotides match TRBD1. Germline trimming cut 1 base from V and 3 bases from J; bases unmatched to any gene: 5. Germline V CDR1 and CDR2: SGHVS, FQNEAQ. This CDR3 has 15 residues. CDR3 DNA sequence: TGTGCCAGCAGCTTAGAAGGACAGGCGTACTATGGCTACACCTTC. Its protein is CASSLEGQAYYGYTF.

This clone was observed once. J is TRBJ2-3 and V is TRBV12-5; D is ambiguous. The CDR3 has 12 residues. V was shortened by 2 bases and J by 3 bases, with 3 bases between the two germline ends. Per the germline V gene, CDR1 is LGHNT and CDR2 is FRNRAP. In nucleotides, the CDR3 is TGTGCTAGTGGTTTGCTGACAGATACGCAGTATTTT. It encodes CASGLLTDTQYF.

The rearrangement uses TRBV28 and TRBJ2-7, with 10 bases lining up with TRBD2. Germline lookup yields CDR1 MDHEN and CDR2 SYDVKM. Unmatched junction bases numbered 12, after V lost 4 bases and J lost 0 bases. The CDR3 totals 18 residues. CDR3 in DNA: TGTGCCAGCAGTTCCGAGACGCGGAGCGGGAGGGGCTCCTACGAGCAGTACTTC. It translates to CASSSETRSGRGSYEQYF. The entire variable domain, with the rest obtained from reference TRBV28 and TRBJ2-7, is as follows: DVKVTQSSRYLVKRTGEKVFLECVQDMDHENMFWYRQDPGLGLRLIYFSYDVKMKEKGDIPEGYSVSREKKERFSLILESASTNQTSMYLCASSSETRSGRGSYEQYFGPGTRLTVT.

The V call is TRBV11-2, the J call TRBJ2-7; a possible D gene is TRBD1 (5 bases). V was shortened by 7 bases and J by 5 bases, with 9 bases between the two germline ends. Germline CDR1 reads SGHAT; CDR2 reads FQNNGV. The CDR3 sequence is 11 residues long. For the CDR3, the DNA is TGTGCCAGCAAAGGGGTCCACGAGCAGTACTTC. It is translated as CASKGVHEQYF. Full variable domain (missing parts from reference TRBV11-2 and TRBJ2-7): EAGVAQSPRYKIIEKRQSVAFWCNPISGHATLYWYQQILGQGPKLLIQFQNNGVVDDSQLPKDRFSAERLKGVDSTLKIQPAKLEDSAVYLCASKGVHEQYFGPGTRLTVT.

The rearrangement joins TRBV28 to TRBJ2-3; 7 bases agree with TRBD2. Trimming took 6 bases from V and 4 from J; bases not matched to a gene: 13. Per germline, CDR1 MDHEN and CDR2 SYDVKM. This CDR3 is 16 amino acids long. The CDR3 coding sequence is TGTGCCAGCAGGGGAGCTAGCGGAAGAAGGGCAGATACGCAGTATTTT. Encoded protein: CASRGASGRRADTQYF.

V usage is TRBV7-7 and J usage is TRBJ2-3; 12 nucleotides line up with TRBD2. V was clipped by 3 bases and J by 4 bases; unmatched bases: 5. The CDR3 extends over 16 amino acids. CDR1 and CDR2 (germline): SSHAT, FNYEAQ (reference sequence). CDR3 loop: CASSFGLAGSADTQYF. Here the CDR3 DNA reads TGTGCCAGCAGCTTCGGACTAGCGGGAAGTGCAGATACGCAGTATTTT. Filled out from reference TRBV7-7 and TRBJ2-3, the complete variable domain reads GAGVSQSPRYKVTKRGQDVTLRCDPISSHATLYWYQQALGQGPEFLTYFNYEAQPDKSGLPSDRFSAERPEGSISTLTIQRTEQRDSAMYRCASSFGLAGSADTQYFGPGTRLTVL.

Only a few counts were recorded for this clone. The V gene is TRBV5-4, the J gene TRBJ1-2; D is undetermined. V lost 4 bases to trimming and J lost 3 bases, with 10 bases between them. Per germline, CDR1 SGHNT and CDR2 YYREEE (reference sequence). CDR3 length: 13 amino acids. The CDR3 reads CASSGVEHYGYTF. For the CDR3, the DNA is TGTGCCAGCAGCGGCGTGGAACACTATGGCTACACCTTC.

J is TRBJ2-3 and V is TRBV28, with 7 nucleotides matching TRBD1. The CDR3 covers 17 residues. After removal of 3 bases from V and 3 bases from J, the junction contained 12 bases not matched to a gene. CDR1 and CDR2 from the germline V gene are MDHEN and SYDVKM. The chain's CDR3 is CASSLGQRIGVTDTQYF. The CDR3 DNA follows: TGTGCCAGCAGTTTGGGACAGCGGATCGGCGTTACAGATACGCAGTATTTT.

In this sample, this clone turned up a few times. The V call is TRBV29-1, the J call TRBJ2-3; 7 bases match TRBD2. The CDR3 loop spans 12 amino acids. J was trimmed by 9 bases and V by 3 bases; bases with no gene match: 6. The V gene's germline CDR1 is SQVTM and CDR2 ANQGSEA. The CDR3 sequence is CSVELGDYTQYF. Written as DNA, the CDR3 is TGCAGCGTTGAGTTAGGGGACTACACGCAGTATTTT.